The 5 T cell receptor beta chains in this list originate from one sample, sequenced in a study of spatial heterogeneity in lung cancer. Using its own MiXCR run on the 5' RACE reads, TCRdb lists one record per CDR3 protein. The table shows roughly 15,000 distinct CDR3 sequences, with approximately 20% occurring only once. Time point reported: blood at routine non-recurrence follow-up after resection. The starting material was PBMCs, obtained at follow-up. These receptors originate from a male donor with early-stage non-small cell lung cancer.

This clonotype has only a few counts. The chain combines TRBV6-1 with TRBJ1-4; 9 positions agree with TRBD1. This CDR3 has 13 residues. J lost 8 bases, V lost 10 bases, and 8 bases had no gene match. CDR1 is MNHNS and CDR2 is SASEGT in the germline V gene. The CDR3 sequence is CATRDREDEKLFF. In DNA form, the CDR3 reads TGTGCCACCAGGGACAGGGAGGACGAAAAACTGTTTTTT.

This clonotype has only a few counts. The chain is built from TRBV20-1 and TRBJ1-1; no firm D call. Germline V lookup: CDR1 DFQATT, CDR2 SNEGSKA (reference sequence). The CDR3 is 12 residues long. CDR3 nucleotide sequence: TGCAGCGGACCGTTGGCGAACACTGAAGCTTTCTTT. It translates to CSGPLANTEAFF.

V is TRBV7-9 and J is TRBJ2-7; D is unclear. The length of the CDR3 is 13 residues. Germline CDR1 is SEHNR and CDR2 is FQNEAQ (reference sequence). The V end lost 5 bases, the J end lost 6 bases, and 14 bases lay between the germline ends. The CDR3 protein is CASSLGFGGEQYF. As DNA, the CDR3 is TGTGCCAGCAGCCTCGGGTTTGGCGGCGAGCAGTACTTC.

In its sample, this clonotype ranks as medium-sized. The chain has TRBV27 and TRBJ1-5; D may be TRBD1 (5 bases). Trimming removed 3 bases at V and 5 bases at J, with 14 bases between. Germline V CDR1 and CDR2: MNHEY, SMNVEV (reference sequence). The CDR3 spans 15 residues. This CDR3 reads CASSFGQGPDQPQHF. The CDR3, as DNA: TGTGCCAGCAGTTTCGGGCAGGGCCCCGATCAGCCCCAGCATTTT.

This clonotype was detected ten times or more. This chain connects TRBV19 to TRBJ1-5; no definite D call. The CDR3 spans 18 residues. The V end lost 0 bases, the J end lost 0 bases, and 15 bases lay between the germline ends. Germline V lookup: CDR1 LNHDA, CDR2 SQIVND (reference sequence). The chain's CDR3 is CASSIDGAASYSNQPQHF. The CDR3 DNA reads as TGTGCCAGTAGTATAGACGGAGCAGCGTCATATAGCAATCAGCCCCAGCATTTT.